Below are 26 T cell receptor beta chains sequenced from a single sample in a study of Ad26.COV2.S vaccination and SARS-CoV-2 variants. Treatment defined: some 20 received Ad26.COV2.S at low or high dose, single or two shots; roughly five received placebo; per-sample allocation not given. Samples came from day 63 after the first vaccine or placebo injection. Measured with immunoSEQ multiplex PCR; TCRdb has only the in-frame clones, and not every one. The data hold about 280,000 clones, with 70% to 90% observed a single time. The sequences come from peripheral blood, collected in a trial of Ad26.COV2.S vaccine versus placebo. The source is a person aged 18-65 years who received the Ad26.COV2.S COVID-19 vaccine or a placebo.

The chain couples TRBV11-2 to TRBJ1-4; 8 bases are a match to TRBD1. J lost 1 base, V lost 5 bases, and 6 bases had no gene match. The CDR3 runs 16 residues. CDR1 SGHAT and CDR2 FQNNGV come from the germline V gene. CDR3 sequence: CASSPSRGLTNEKLFF. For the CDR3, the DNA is TGTGCCAGCAGCCCTTCCAGGGGGCTAACTAATGAAAAACTGTTTTTT.

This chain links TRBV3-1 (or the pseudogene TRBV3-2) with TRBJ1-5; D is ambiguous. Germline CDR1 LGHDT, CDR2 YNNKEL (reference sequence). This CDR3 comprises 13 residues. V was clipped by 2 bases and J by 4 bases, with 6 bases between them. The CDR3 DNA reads TGTGCCAGCAGCCAACCGGGGAATCAGCCCCAGCATTTT. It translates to CASSQPGNQPQHF.

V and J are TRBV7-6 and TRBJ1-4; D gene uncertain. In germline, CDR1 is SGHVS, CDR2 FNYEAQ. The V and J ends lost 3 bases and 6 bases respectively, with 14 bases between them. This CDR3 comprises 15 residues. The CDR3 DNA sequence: TGTGCCAGCAGCTTTGTTGGGAAGAGATATGAAAAACTGTTTTTT. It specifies CASSFVGKRYEKLFF.

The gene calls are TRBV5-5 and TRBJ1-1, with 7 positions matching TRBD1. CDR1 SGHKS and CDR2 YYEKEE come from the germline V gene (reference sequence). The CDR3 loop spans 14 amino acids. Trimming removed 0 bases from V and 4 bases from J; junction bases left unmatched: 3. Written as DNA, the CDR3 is TGTGCCAGCAGCTTGGAGGGGGCGGCCACTGAAGCTTTCTTT. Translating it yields CASSLEGAATEAFF.

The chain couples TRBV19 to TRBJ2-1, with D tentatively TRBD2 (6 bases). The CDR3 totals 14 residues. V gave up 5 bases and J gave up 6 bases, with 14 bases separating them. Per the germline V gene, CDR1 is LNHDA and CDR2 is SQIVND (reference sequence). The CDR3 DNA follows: TGTGCCAGTAGTGCGGGGAGTCTACTCAATGAGCAGTTCTTC. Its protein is CASSAGSLLNEQFF. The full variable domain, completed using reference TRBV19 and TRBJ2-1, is DGGITQSPKYLFRKEGQNVTLSCEQNLNHDAMYWYRQDPGQGLRLIYYSQIVNDFQKGDIAEGYSVSREKKESFPLTVTSAQKNPTAFYLCASSAGSLLNEQFFGPGTRLTVL.

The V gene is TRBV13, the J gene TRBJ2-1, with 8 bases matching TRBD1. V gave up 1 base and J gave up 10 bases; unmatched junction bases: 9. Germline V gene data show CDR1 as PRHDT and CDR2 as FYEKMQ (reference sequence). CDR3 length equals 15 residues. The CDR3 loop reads CASSLDGTGVGEQFF. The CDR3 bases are TGTGCCAGCAGCTTAGATGGGACAGGAGTAGGGGAGCAGTTCTTC.

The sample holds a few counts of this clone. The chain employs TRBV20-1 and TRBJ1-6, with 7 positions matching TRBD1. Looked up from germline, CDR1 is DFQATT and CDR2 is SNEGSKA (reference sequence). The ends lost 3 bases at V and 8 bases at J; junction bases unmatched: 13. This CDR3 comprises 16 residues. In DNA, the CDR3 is TGCAGTGCTAGTCCGGGACAGCGGACCCGGGATTCACCCCTCCACTTT. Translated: CSASPGQRTRDSPLHF.

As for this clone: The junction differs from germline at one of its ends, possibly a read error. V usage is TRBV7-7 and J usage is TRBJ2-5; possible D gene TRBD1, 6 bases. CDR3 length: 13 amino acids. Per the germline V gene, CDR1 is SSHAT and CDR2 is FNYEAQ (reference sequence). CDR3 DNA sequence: TGTGCTAGCAGCTTAGGGGGTGGAGAGACCCAGTACTTC. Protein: CASSLGGGETQYF.

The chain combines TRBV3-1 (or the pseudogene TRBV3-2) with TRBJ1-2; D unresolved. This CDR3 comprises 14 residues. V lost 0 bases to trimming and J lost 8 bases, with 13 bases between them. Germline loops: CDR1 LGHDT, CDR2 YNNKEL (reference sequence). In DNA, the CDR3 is TGTGCCAGCAGCCAAGATTTAGGGAGAGGAGGCTACACCTTC. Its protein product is CASSQDLGRGGYTF.

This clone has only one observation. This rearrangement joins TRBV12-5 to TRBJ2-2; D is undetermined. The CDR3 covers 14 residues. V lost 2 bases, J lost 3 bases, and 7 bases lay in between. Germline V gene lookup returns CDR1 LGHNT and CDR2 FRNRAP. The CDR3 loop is CASGLLVDTGELFF. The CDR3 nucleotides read TGTGCTAGTGGTTTGTTGGTGGACACCGGGGAGCTGTTTTTT.

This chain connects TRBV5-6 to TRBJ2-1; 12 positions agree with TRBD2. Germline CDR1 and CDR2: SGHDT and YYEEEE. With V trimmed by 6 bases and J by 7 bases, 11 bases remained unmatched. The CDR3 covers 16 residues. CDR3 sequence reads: CASTSGRATGGNEQFF. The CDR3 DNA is TGTGCCAGCACTAGCGGGAGGGCCACTGGGGGGAATGAGCAGTTCTTC.

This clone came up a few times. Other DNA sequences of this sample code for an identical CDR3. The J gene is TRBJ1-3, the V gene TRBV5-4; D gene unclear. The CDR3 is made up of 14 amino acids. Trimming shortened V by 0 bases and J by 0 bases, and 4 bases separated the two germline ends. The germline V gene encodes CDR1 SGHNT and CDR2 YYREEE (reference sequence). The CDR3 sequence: CASSLGSSGNTIYF. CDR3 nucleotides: TGTGCCAGCAGCTTGGGGTCCTCTGGAAACACCATATATTTT.

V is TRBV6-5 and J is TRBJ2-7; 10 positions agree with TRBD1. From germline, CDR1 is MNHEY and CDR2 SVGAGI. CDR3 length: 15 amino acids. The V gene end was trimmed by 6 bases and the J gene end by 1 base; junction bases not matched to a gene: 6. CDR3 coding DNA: TGTGCCAGCAGCGTTGGACAGGGGGGTTCCTACGAGCAGTACTTC. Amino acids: CASSVGQGGSYEQYF.

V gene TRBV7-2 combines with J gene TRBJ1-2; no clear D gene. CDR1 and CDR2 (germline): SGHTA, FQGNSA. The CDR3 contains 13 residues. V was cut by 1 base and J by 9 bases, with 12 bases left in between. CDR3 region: CASSLEAGISYTF. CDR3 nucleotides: TGTGCCAGCAGCTTAGAAGCCGGTATTAGCTACACCTTC. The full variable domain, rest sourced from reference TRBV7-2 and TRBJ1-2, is GAGVSQSPSNKVTEKGKDVELRCDPISGHTALYWYRQSLGQGLEFLIYFQGNSAPDKSGLPSDRFSAERTGGSVSTLTIQRTQQEDSAVYLCASSLEAGISYTFGSGTRLTVV.

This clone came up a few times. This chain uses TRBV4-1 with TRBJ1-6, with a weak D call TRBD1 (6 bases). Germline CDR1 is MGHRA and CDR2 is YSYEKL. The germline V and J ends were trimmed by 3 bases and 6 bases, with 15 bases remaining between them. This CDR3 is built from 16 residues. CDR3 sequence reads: CASSHGPGQPNSPLHF. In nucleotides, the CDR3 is TGCGCCAGCAGCCATGGACCGGGACAACCTAATTCACCCCTCCACTTT.

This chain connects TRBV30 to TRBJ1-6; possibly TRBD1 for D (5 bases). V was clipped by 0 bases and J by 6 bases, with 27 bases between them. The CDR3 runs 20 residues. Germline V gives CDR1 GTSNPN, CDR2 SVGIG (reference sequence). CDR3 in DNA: TGTGCCTGGAGTGTAGTTTCCCACCGGGGACTAACTCGAGGTAATTCACCCCTCCACTTT. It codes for CAWSVVSHRGLTRGNSPLHF.

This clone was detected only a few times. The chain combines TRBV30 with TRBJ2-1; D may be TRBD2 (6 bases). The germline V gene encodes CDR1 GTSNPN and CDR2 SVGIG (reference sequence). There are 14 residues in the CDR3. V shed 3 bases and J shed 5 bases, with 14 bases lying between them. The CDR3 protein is CAWRLTGVHNEQFF. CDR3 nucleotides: TGTGCCTGGAGACTCACGGGGGTACACAATGAGCAGTTCTTC.

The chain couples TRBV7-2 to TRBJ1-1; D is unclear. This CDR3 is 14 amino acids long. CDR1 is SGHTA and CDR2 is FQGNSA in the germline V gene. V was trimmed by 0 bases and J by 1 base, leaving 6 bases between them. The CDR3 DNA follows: TGTGCCAGCAGCTTAGCGGGGAGGAACACTGAAGCTTTCTTT. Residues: CASSLAGRNTEAFF.

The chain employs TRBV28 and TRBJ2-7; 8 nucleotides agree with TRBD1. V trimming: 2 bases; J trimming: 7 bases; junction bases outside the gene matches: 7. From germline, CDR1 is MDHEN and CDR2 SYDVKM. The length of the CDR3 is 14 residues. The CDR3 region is CASSLGGQVLEQYF. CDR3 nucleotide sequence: TGTGCCAGCAGTTTAGGGGGACAGGTGTTGGAGCAGTACTTC.

The CDR3 here is CASSLGSATDTQYF. In DNA form, the CDR3 reads TGCGCCAGCAGCTTAGGGAGCGCCACAGATACGCAGTATTTT. V usage is TRBV5-1 and J usage is TRBJ2-3; D is perhaps TRBD2 (5 bases). The CDR3 spans 14 residues. V was clipped by 2 bases and J by 2 bases, with 9 bases between them. The germline V gene encodes CDR1 SGHRS and CDR2 YFSETQ. Filled out from reference TRBV5-1 and TRBJ2-3, the complete variable domain reads KAGVTQTPRYLIKTRGQQVTLSCSPISGHRSVSWYQQTPGQGLQFLFEYFSETQRNKGNFPGRFSGRQFSNSRSEMNVSTLELGDSALYLCASSLGSATDTQYFGPGTRLTVL.

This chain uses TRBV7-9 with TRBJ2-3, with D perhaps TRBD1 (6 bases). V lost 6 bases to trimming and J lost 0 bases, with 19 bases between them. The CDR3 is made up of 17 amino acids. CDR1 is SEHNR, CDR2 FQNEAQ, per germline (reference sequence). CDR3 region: CASRPPGALPSTDTQYF. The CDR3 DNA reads TGTGCCAGCAGGCCGCCAGGGGCTCTCCCTAGCACAGATACGCAGTATTTT.

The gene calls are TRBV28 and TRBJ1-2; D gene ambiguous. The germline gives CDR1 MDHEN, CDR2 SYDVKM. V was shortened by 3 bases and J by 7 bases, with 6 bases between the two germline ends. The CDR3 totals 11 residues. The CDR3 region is CASSFQAGYTF. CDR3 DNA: TGTGCCAGCAGTTTCCAAGCTGGCTACACCTTC.

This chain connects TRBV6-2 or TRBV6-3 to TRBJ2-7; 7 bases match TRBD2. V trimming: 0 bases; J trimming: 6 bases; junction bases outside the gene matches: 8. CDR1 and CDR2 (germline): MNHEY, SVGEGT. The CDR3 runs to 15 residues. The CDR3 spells CASSYSGTTLFEQYF. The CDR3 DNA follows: TGTGCCAGCAGTTACTCCGGGACTACCCTATTCGAGCAGTACTTC.

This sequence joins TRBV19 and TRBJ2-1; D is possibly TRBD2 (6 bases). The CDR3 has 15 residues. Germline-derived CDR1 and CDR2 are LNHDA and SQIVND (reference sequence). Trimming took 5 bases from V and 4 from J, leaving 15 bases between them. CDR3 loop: CASSLYSGRYNEQFF. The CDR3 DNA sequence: TGTGCCAGTAGTCTATATAGCGGAAGATACAATGAGCAGTTCTTC.

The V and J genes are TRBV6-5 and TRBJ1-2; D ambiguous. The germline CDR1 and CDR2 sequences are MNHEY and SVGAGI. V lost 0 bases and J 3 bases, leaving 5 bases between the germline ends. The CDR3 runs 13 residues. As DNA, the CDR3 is TGTGCCAGCAGTTACTCGCAGTACTATGGCTACACCTTC. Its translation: CASSYSQYYGYTF.

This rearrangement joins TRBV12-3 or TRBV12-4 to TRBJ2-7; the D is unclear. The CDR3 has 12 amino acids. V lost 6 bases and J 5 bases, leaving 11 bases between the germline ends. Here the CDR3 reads CASSPDLDEQYF. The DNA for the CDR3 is TGTGCCAGCAGCCCCGATTTGGACGAGCAGTACTTC.